The clone carrying this T cell receptor (beta chain) was seen a handful of times. Its antigen is unknown. A split of CD4+ cells into CD45RA+ naive and CD45RA-negative memory subsets was performed. This sample is part of a study of shared clonotypes between healthy human individuals. Findings of the study overall: Richness estimates generally favored naive over memory subsets. It was only blood that was sampled, and tissue repertoires likely differ.

The protocol was immunoSEQ multiplex PCR, while the TCRdb copy is restricted to in-frame clones and leaves out a portion. The table has roughly 2.5 million clones, around 90% seen once. Deletions cut 6 bases from V and 0 bases from J, with 11 bases between. The germline V gene has CDR1 MNHEY and CDR2 SMNVEV (reference sequence). The CDR3 covers 14 residues. The V and J genes are TRBV27 and TRBJ1-2; perhaps TRBD1 as D (6 bases). This clonotype originated in a man aged 18 to 35 in good health. Sequencing was carried out using naive CD4+ T cells sorted from blood. Subset denoted: CD45RA+ positively selected. Here the CDR3 reads CASRRDNPNYGYTF. CDR3 in DNA: TGTGCCAGCAGGCGGGACAACCCTAACTATGGCTACACCTTC.